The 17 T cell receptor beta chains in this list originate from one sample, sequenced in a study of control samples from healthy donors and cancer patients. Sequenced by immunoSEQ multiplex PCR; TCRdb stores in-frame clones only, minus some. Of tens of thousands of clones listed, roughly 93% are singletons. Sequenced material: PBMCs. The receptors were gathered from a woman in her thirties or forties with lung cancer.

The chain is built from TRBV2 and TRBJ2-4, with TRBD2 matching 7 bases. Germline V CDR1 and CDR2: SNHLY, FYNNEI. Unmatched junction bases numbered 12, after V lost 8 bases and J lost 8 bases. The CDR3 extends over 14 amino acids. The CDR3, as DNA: TGTGCCAGCCGTGGGGGAACTAGCGCGGACATTCAGTACTTC. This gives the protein CASRGGTSADIQYF.

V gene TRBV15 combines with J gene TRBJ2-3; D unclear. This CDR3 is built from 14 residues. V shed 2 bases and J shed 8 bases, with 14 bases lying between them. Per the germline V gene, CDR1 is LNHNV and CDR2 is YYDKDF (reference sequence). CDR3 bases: TGTGCCACCAGCAGACCCTCCTCACTCTTTACGCAGTATTTT. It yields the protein CATSRPSSLFTQYF. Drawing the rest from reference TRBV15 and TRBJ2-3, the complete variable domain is DAMVIQNPRYQVTQFGKPVTLSCSQTLNHNVMYWYQQKSSQAPKLLFHYYDKDFNNEADTPDNFQSRRPNTSFCFLDIRSPGLGDTAMYLCATSRPSSLFTQYFGPGTRLTVL.

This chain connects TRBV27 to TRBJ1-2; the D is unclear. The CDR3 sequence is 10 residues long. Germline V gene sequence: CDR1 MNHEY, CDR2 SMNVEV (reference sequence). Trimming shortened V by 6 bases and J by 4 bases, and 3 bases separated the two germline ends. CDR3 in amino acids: CASSFYGYTF. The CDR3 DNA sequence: TGTGCCAGCAGCTTCTATGGCTACACCTTC.

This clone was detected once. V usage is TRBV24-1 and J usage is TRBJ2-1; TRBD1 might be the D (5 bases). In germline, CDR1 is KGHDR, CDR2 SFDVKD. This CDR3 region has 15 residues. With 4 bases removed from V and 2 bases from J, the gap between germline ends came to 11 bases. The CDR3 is CATSDPSQAYNEQFF. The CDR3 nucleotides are TGTGCCACCAGTGACCCTTCACAGGCCTACAATGAGCAGTTCTTC.

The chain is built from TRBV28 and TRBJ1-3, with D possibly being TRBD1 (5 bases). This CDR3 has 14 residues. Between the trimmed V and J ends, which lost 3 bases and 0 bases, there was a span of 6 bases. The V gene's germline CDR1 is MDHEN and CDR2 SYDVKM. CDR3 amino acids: CASSFRGSGNTIYF. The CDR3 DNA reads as TGTGCCAGCAGTTTTAGGGGCTCTGGAAACACCATATATTTT.

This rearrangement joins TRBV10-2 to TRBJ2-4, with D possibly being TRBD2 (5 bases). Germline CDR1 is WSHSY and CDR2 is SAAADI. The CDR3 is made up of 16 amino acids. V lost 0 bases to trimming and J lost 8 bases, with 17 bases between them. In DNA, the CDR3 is TGCGCCAGCAGTGAGTCGCCGATGGGGAGTGTGGACATTCAGTACTTC. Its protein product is CASSESPMGSVDIQYF.

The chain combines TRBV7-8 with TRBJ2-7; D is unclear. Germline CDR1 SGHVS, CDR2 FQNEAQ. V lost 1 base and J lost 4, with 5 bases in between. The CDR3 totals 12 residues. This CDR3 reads CASSLGSYEQYF. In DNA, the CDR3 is TGTGCCAGCAGCTTAGGAAGTTACGAGCAGTACTTC.

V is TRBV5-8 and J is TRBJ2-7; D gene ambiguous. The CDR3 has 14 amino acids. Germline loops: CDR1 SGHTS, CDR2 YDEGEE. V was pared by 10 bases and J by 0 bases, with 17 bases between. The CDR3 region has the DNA TGTGCCGCCATGGGCCAATGGGGCTCCTACGAGCAGTACTTC. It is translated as CAAMGQWGSYEQYF.

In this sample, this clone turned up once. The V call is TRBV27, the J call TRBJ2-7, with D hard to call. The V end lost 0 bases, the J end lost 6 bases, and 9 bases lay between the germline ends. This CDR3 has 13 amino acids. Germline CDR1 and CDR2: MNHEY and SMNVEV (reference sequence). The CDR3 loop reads CASSLSVWGEQYF. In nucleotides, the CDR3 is TGTGCCAGCAGTTTATCAGTTTGGGGCGAGCAGTACTTC.

The CDR3 nucleotides are TGCGCCAGCAGCCCATTCTTACGGTACGAGCAGTACTTC. It specifies CASSPFLRYEQYF. J is TRBJ2-7 and V is TRBV4-1; D uncertain. Trimming removed 4 bases at V and 4 bases at J, with 11 bases between. Per the germline V gene, CDR1 is MGHRA and CDR2 is YSYEKL. CDR3 length: 13 residues.

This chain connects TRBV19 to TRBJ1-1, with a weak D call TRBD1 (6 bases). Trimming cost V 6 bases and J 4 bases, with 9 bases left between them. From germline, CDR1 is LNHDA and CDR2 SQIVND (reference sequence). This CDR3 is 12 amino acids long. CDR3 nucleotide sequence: TGTGCCAGTAGGAACAGGGTCACTGAAGCTTTCTTT. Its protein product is CASRNRVTEAFF. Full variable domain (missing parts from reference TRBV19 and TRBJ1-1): DGGITQSPKYLFRKEGQNVTLSCEQNLNHDAMYWYRQDPGQGLRLIYYSQIVNDFQKGDIAEGYSVSREKKESFPLTVTSAQKNPTAFYLCASRNRVTEAFFGQGTRLTVV.

For the CDR3, the DNA is TGTGCCAGCAGCCAAGGCCTCCTTCAGGGGGAAGAGACCCAGTACTTC. Amino acid sequence: CASSQGLLQGEETQYF. The rearrangement uses TRBV14 and TRBJ2-5; 7 nucleotides align to TRBD1. The ends lost 1 base at V and 3 bases at J; junction bases unmatched: 8. Germline V gene data show CDR1 as SGHDN and CDR2 as FVKESK. This CDR3 is 16 amino acids long.

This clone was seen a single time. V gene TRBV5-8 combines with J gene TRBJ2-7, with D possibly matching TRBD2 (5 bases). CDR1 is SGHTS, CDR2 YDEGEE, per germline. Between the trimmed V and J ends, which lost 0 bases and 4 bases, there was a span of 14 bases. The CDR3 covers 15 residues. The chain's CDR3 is CASSLGLATGYEQYF. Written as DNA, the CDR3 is TGTGCCAGCAGCTTGGGTCTAGCCACCGGGTACGAGCAGTACTTC. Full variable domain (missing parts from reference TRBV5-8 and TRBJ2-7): EAGVTQSPTHLIKTRGQQATLRCSPISGHTSVYWYQQALGLGLQFLLWYDEGEERNRGNFPPRFSGRQFPNYSSELNVNALELEDSALYLCASSLGLATGYEQYFGPGTRLTVT.

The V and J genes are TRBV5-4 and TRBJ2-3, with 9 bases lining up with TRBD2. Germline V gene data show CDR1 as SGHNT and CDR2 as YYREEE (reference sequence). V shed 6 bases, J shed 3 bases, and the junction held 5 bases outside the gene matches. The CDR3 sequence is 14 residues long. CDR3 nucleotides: TGTGCCAGCAACGCGGGGGGGGAGACAGATACGCAGTATTTT. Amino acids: CASNAGGETDTQYF.

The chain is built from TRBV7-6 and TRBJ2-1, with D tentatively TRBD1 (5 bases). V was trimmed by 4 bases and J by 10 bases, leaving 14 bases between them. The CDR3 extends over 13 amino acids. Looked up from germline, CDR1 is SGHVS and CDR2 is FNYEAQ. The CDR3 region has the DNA TGTGCCAGCAGCTCCCTGACAGAACCAGAGCAGTTCTTC. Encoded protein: CASSSLTEPEQFF. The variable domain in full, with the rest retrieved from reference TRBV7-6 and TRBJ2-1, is GAGVSQSPRYKVTKRGQDVALRCDPISGHVSLYWYRQALGQGPEFLTYFNYEAQQDKSGLPNDRFSAERPEGSISTLTIQRTEQRDSAMYRCASSSLTEPEQFFGPGTRLTVL.

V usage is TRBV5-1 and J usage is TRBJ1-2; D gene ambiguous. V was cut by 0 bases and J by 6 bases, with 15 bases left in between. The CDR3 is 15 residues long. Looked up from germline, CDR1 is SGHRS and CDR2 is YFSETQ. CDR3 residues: CASSLDSPGIDGYTF. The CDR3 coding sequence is TGCGCCAGCAGCTTGGATAGTCCAGGAATCGATGGCTACACCTTC.

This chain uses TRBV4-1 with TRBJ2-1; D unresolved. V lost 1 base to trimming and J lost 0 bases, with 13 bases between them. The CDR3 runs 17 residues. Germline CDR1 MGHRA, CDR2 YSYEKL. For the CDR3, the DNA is TGCGCCAGCAGCCAAGCGCCCGCAGAGAGCTCCTACAATGAGCAGTTCTTC. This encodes CASSQAPAESSYNEQFF.